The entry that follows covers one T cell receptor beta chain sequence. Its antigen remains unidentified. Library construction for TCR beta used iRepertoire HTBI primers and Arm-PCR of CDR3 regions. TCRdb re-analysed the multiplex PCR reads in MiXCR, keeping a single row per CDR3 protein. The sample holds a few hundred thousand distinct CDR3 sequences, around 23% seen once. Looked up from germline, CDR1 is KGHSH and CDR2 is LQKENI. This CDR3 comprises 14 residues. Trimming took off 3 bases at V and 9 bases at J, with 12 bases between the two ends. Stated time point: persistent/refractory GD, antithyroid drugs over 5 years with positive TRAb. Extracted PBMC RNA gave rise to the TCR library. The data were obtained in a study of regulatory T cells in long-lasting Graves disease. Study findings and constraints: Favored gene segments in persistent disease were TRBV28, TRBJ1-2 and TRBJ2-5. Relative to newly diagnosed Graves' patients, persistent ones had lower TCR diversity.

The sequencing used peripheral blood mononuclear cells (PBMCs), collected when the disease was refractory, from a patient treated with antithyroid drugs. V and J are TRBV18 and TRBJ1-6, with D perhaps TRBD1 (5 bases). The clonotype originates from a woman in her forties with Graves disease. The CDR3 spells CASSPGTWSSPLHF. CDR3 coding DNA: TGTGCCAGCTCACCCGGGACCTGGAGTTCACCCCTCCACTTT.